This T cell receptor beta chain is from a study of cytomegalovirus exposure and HLA in healthy donors. In the PCR, 60 Vbeta and 13 Jbeta primers were used. Assay: immunoSEQ multiplex PCR; the TCRdb copy retains only in-frame clones and omits some. This sample has more than 140,000 clones, with around 80% found just once. Study-wide points: Compared with the roughly 670-donor mean, an Asian-associated ancestry cluster reportedly had fewer N-insertions, according to a later analysis. Most subjects' HLA-A and HLA-B alleles were reportedly predicted from TCR beta sequences.

Concerning this clone: What it recognizes is unknown.

After removal of 0 bases from V and 3 bases from J, the junction contained 14 bases not matched to a gene. This CDR3 comprises 19 residues. Germline V lookup: CDR1 SGDLS, CDR2 YYNGEE. The source material was PBMCs. The chain carries TRBV9 and TRBJ2-2, with 7 bases aligning to TRBD2. This sequence was found in a man between 18 and 35 years old in good health and CMV-seropositive. CDR3 coding DNA: TGTGCCAGCAGCGTAGAAAAGGATTGGGCTAGCGGATACACCGGGGAGCTGTTTTTT. Translated: CASSVEKDWASGYTGELFF.